These 31 T cell receptor beta chains share one sample of origin, sequenced in a study of vaccination and CD4 T cells after COVID-19. The treatment denotes: 10-day PBMC culture with coronavirus spike peptide pools or control peptides (ViraFEST assay). Their antigens remain unidentified. Sequencing of the DNA from cultured CD4+ T cells was carried out with the Oncomine TCR Beta short-read assay. TCRdb fed the PCR reads into MiXCR, producing one record per CDR3 protein. The repertoire holds approximately 13,000 distinct CDR3 sequences, around 40% seen once, with around 9.3% in the top ten. Sequencing was performed on CD4+ T cells from blood, cultured in vitro. The receptors stem from a human donor who had recovered from COVID-19.

This sequence joins TRBV27 and TRBJ2-3; 7 positions match TRBD1. This CDR3 spans 13 amino acids. Germline CDR1 and CDR2: MNHEY and SMNVEV (reference sequence). Losses at the gene ends were 6 bases for V and 12 bases for J; bases not matched to a gene: 12. CDR3 in amino acids: CASRSLQGTDQYF. The CDR3 nucleotides are TGTGCCAGCAGGTCGCTACAGGGGACGGACCAGTATTTT.

CDR3 nucleotides: TGCAGTGCTAGAGGCGGCACGCCGGGAGAGACCTACGAGCAGTACTTC. This gives the protein CSARGGTPGETYEQYF. V is TRBV20-1 and J is TRBJ2-7; tentatively, D is TRBD2 (6 bases). The V and J ends lost 1 base and 2 bases respectively, with 18 bases between them. Germline V gives CDR1 DFQATT, CDR2 SNEGSKA (reference sequence). The CDR3 covers 16 residues.

The CDR3, as DNA: TGCGCCAGCAGCCCGACTAGCGGGAAAGACACAGATACGCAGTATTTT. The encoded protein is CASSPTSGKDTDTQYF. The V and J genes are TRBV4-1 and TRBJ2-3, with TRBD2 identical over 11 bases. Germline values: CDR1 MGHRA, CDR2 YSYEKL. There are 16 residues in the CDR3. The trim removed 4 bases at V and 2 bases at J, leaving 5 bases unmatched.

This chain uses TRBV7-2 with TRBJ2-5, with 9 bases lining up with TRBD2. V lost 1 base to trimming and J lost 5 bases; unmatched junction nucleotides: 5. This CDR3 has 15 residues. Looked up from germline, CDR1 is SGHTA and CDR2 is FQGNSA. CDR3 in DNA: TGTGCCAGCAGCTTAGGCGGGAGGGCTCAGGAGACCCAGTACTTC. Translated: CASSLGGRAQETQYF.

This clonotype was seen a few times. In nucleotides, the CDR3 is TGTGCCAGTAGTCGGGGGGTTTTAGAGCCCCAGCATTTT. This encodes CASSRGVLEPQHF. This chain joins TRBV19 and TRBJ1-5, with a possible D match to TRBD1 (5 bases). The germline gives CDR1 LNHDA, CDR2 SQIVND (reference sequence). The CDR3 totals 13 residues. V was trimmed by 5 bases and J by 8 bases, leaving 13 bases between them. Complete variable domain (other parts from reference TRBV19 and TRBJ1-5): DGGITQSPKYLFRKEGQNVTLSCEQNLNHDAMYWYRQDPGQGLRLIYYSQIVNDFQKGDIAEGYSVSREKKESFPLTVTSAQKNPTAFYLCASSRGVLEPQHFGDGTRLSIL.

V usage is TRBV5-5 and J usage is TRBJ1-6; weak D call: TRBD1 (5 bases). The CDR3 contains 15 residues. With 2 bases removed from V and 5 bases from J, the gap between germline ends came to 11 bases. The germline V gene encodes CDR1 SGHKS and CDR2 YYEKEE (reference sequence). CDR3 bases: TGTGCCAGCAGCTTTGACGGACAAAATAATTCACCCCTCCACTTT. This gives the protein CASSFDGQNNSPLHF.

The chain combines TRBV29-1 with TRBJ2-7; D might be TRBD2 (6 bases). Looked up from germline, CDR1 is SQVTM and CDR2 is ANQGSEA. The CDR3 consists of 13 residues. The V end lost 7 bases, the J end lost 3 bases, and 16 bases lay between the germline ends. This chain's CDR3 is CSARSSASYEQYF. CDR3 in DNA: TGCAGCGCCCGCTCTAGCGCCAGCTACGAGCAGTACTTC.

The chain couples TRBV20-1 to TRBJ1-1; a possible D gene is TRBD1 (5 bases). The germline CDR1 and CDR2 sequences are DFQATT and SNEGSKA (reference sequence). The ends were cut back, 3 bases at V and 10 bases at J, with 12 bases in the middle. The CDR3 has 11 amino acids. The CDR3 loop is CSARGPSPAFF. The DNA of the CDR3 is TGCAGTGCTAGGGGACCGTCCCCAGCTTTCTTT.

The chain couples TRBV12-3 or TRBV12-4 to TRBJ2-7; no clear D gene. V lost 5 bases and J 1 base, leaving 6 bases between the germline ends. The CDR3 loop spans 12 amino acids. The CDR3 sequence is CASSTSSYEQYF. The CDR3 region has the DNA TGTGCCAGCAGTACCAGTTCCTACGAGCAGTACTTC.

This clonotype was seen a single time. This chain links TRBV2 with TRBJ2-1; TRBD2 is a possible D gene (5 bases). CDR3 length equals 11 residues. Germline lookup yields CDR1 SNHLY and CDR2 FYNNEI. V dropped 4 bases and J dropped 9 bases, with 7 bases sitting between them. The DNA of the CDR3 is TGTGCCAGCAGTGTCGAGGGTGAGCAGTTCTTC. Its protein is CASSVEGEQFF.

The chain is built from TRBV6-1 and TRBJ2-3; the match to TRBD1 covers 8 bases. The CDR3 covers 15 residues. Trimming took 8 bases from V and 1 from J; bases not matched to a gene: 8. CDR1 is MNHNS and CDR2 is SASEGT in the germline V gene. CDR3 DNA: TGTGCCAGCTTAGGACAGGGTCGCGGCACAGATACGCAGTATTTT. Translation gives CASLGQGRGTDTQYF.

The chain uses TRBV19 and TRBJ2-7; D may be TRBD1 (6 bases). Trimming took off 5 bases at V and 0 bases at J, with 11 bases between the two ends. CDR1 is LNHDA and CDR2 is SQIVND in the germline V gene (reference sequence). The CDR3 loop spans 14 amino acids. CDR3 protein: CASSQGPASYEQYF. The DNA of the CDR3 is TGTGCCAGTAGTCAGGGGCCGGCCTCCTACGAGCAGTACTTC.

This clonotype is a singleton in its sample. The chain employs TRBV7-8 and TRBJ1-2; the D gene is possibly TRBD1 (5 bases). The germline gives CDR1 SGHVS, CDR2 FQNEAQ. Trimming took off 5 bases at V and 7 bases at J, with 14 bases between the two ends. There are 13 residues in the CDR3. DNA for the CDR3: TGTGCCAGCAGCCTCCCGGGAAGGGGTGGCTACACCTTC. Residues: CASSLPGRGGYTF. Combining the CDR3 with reference TRBV7-8 and TRBJ1-2 gives the whole variable domain GAGVSQSPRYKVAKRGQDVALRCDPISGHVSLFWYQQALGQGPEFLTYFQNEAQLDKSGLPSDRFFAERPEGSVSTLKIQRTQQEDSAVYLCASSLPGRGGYTFGSGTRLTVV.

The V gene is TRBV20-1, the J gene TRBJ2-7; D is possibly TRBD1 (5 bases). Germline lookup yields CDR1 DFQATT and CDR2 SNEGSKA (reference sequence). The CDR3 is 13 amino acids. Trimming took 5 bases from V and 0 from J, leaving 11 bases between them. DNA for the CDR3: TGCAGTGCTCCGACAGCCAACTCCTACGAGCAGTACTTC. It translates to CSAPTANSYEQYF.

This chain links TRBV28 with TRBJ2-2; D gene ambiguous. The V end was cut by 8 bases, the J end by 1 base, with 14 bases between. The CDR3 has 15 residues. Looked up from germline, CDR1 is MDHEN and CDR2 is SYDVKM. The CDR3 nucleotides are TGTGCCAGCGGGTCAGAGGTTCGGAACACCGGGGAGCTGTTTTTT. Translation gives CASGSEVRNTGELFF.

The chain carries TRBV2 and TRBJ1-5; the D gene is possibly TRBD1 (5 bases). V gave up 9 bases and J gave up 4 bases, with 13 bases separating them. This CDR3 comprises 13 residues. The germline V gene has CDR1 SNHLY and CDR2 FYNNEI. Written as DNA, the CDR3 is TGTGCCAGTGGAAGGGGAGGGAATCAGCCCCAGCATTTT. Protein sequence: CASGRGGNQPQHF.

V is TRBV7-2 and J is TRBJ2-7, with 9 bases lining up with TRBD2. The J segment lost 4 bases and the V segment lost 6 bases, leaving 10 bases of the junction unmatched. CDR1 SGHTA and CDR2 FQGNSA come from the germline V gene. The CDR3 has 15 amino acids. The CDR3 sequence is CASRRGGSNFYEQYF. Here the CDR3 DNA reads TGTGCCAGCAGGCGGGGGGGTTCCAACTTTTACGAGCAGTACTTC.

V usage is TRBV19 and J usage is TRBJ1-5, with 10 bases that match TRBD1. The junction had 6 bases not matched to a gene; V was cut back by 8 bases and J by 2 bases. CDR1 LNHDA and CDR2 SQIVND come from the germline V gene (reference sequence). The CDR3 has 15 amino acids. The CDR3 loop is CASRPGTGGNQPQHF. The DNA of the CDR3 is TGTGCCAGTCGACCCGGGACAGGGGGCAATCAGCCCCAGCATTTT.

This sequence joins TRBV7-2 and TRBJ2-7; D is tentatively TRBD1 or TRBD2 (6 bases each). The CDR3 spans 13 residues. Trimming stripped 2 bases from V and 7 bases from J, with 12 bases between. The germline gives CDR1 SGHTA, CDR2 FQGNSA. CDR3 sequence reads: CASSLTGAREQYF. CDR3 coding DNA: TGTGCCAGCAGCTTAACGGGGGCGAGGGAGCAGTACTTC.

The chain is built from TRBV10-3 and TRBJ2-3; D tentatively fits TRBD1 or TRBD2 (5 bases each). This CDR3 spans 16 amino acids. Germline V gene lookup returns CDR1 ENHRY and CDR2 SYGVKD. The V and J ends lost 1 base and 1 base respectively, with 12 bases between them. This CDR3 is CAISEFRDGGTDTQYF. The CDR3 DNA reads as TGTGCCATCAGTGAGTTCCGGGACGGTGGCACAGATACGCAGTATTTT.

V and J are TRBV15 and TRBJ2-3; D might be TRBD2 (5 bases). Germline V gene data show CDR1 as LNHNV and CDR2 as YYDKDF (reference sequence). Trimming pared 0 bases from V and 2 bases from J, leaving 15 bases between. The CDR3 is made up of 17 amino acids. In DNA form, the CDR3 reads TGTGCCACCAGCAGAGACTTTTCCGGGATATACACAGATACGCAGTATTTT. It codes for CATSRDFSGIYTDTQYF.

The rearrangement joins TRBV10-3 to TRBJ1-1; possibly TRBD1 for D (5 bases). In germline, CDR1 is ENHRY, CDR2 SYGVKD. V was cut by 0 bases and J by 4 bases, with 9 bases left in between. CDR3 length: 14 residues. The CDR3 loop is CAISESGLGTEAFF. Here the CDR3 DNA reads TGTGCCATCAGTGAGTCGGGGCTTGGCACTGAAGCTTTCTTT.

The chain joins TRBV2 to TRBJ2-5; D tentatively fits TRBD1 or TRBD2 (5 bases each). CDR1 is SNHLY and CDR2 is FYNNEI in the germline V gene. This CDR3 region has 13 residues. V was clipped by 9 bases and J by 4 bases, with 15 bases between them. CDR3 DNA: TGTGCCAGTTCGGTGGGGGTCCCAGAGACCCAGTACTTC. Translating it yields CASSVGVPETQYF.

On this clonotype itself: One base away lies a much larger clone, so this may be a sequencing read error. The genes are TRBV6-1 and TRBJ1-6; D is possibly TRBD1 (6 bases). The CDR3 loop spans 15 amino acids. CDR1 MNHNS and CDR2 SASEGT come from the germline V gene. CDR3 DNA: TGTGCCAGCAGCCCCGGGGGCTACAATAATTCACCCCCCCACTTT. Protein: CASSPGGYNNSPPHF.

This clonotype was counted between two and nine times. The chain combines TRBV20-1 with TRBJ2-5, with 7 bases fitting TRBD2. This CDR3 contains 14 residues. The V segment lost 4 bases and the J segment 5 bases; nucleotides outside the gene matches: 10. Germline assignment: CDR1 DFQATT and CDR2 SNEGSKA (reference sequence). The CDR3 DNA sequence: TGCAGTGCTATCCTGGGGGGAGGGGCGGAGACCCAGTACTTC. This codes for CSAILGGGAETQYF.

V usage is TRBV9 and J usage is TRBJ1-2, with 8 bases lining up with TRBD1. The V gene's germline CDR1 is SGDLS and CDR2 YYNGEE. The CDR3 consists of 15 residues. Unmatched junction bases numbered 6, after V lost 4 bases and J lost 1 base. CDR3: CASSSGRGLNYGYTF. In DNA, the CDR3 is TGTGCCAGCAGCTCGGGCAGGGGGCTTAACTATGGCTACACCTTC.

The chain combines TRBV5-1 with TRBJ1-1, with 10 bases lining up with TRBD1. This CDR3 has 17 residues. Germline values: CDR1 SGHRS, CDR2 YFSETQ. V lost 0 bases to trimming and J lost 4 bases; unmatched junction nucleotides: 9. CDR3 region: CASSLGRDRGGGTEAFF. The CDR3, as DNA: TGCGCCAGCAGCTTGGGCCGGGACAGGGGAGGGGGCACTGAAGCTTTCTTT.

This clonotype appeared a few times. The V call is TRBV20-1, the J call TRBJ1-5, with a possible D match to TRBD1 (6 bases). Trimming removed 3 bases at V and 5 bases at J, with 17 bases between. There are 15 residues in the CDR3. Germline-derived CDR1 and CDR2 are DFQATT and SNEGSKA (reference sequence). CDR3 in amino acids: CSARDSGLRYQPQHF. Here the CDR3 DNA reads TGCAGTGCTAGGGACAGTGGTCTTAGATATCAGCCCCAGCATTTT.

V gene TRBV15 combines with J gene TRBJ2-7; TRBD2 matches 8 bases. Germline V gene lookup returns CDR1 LNHNV and CDR2 YYDKDF (reference sequence). V lost 5 bases, J lost 2 bases, and 14 bases stayed unmatched. The CDR3 extends over 17 amino acids. CDR3 sequence reads: CATSDDQARGGAYEQYF. The CDR3 DNA follows: TGTGCCACCAGCGACGACCAAGCCCGGGGGGGGGCCTACGAGCAGTACTTC.

The J gene is TRBJ2-7, the V gene TRBV5-4; 14 bases agree with TRBD2. Germline CDR1 reads SGHNT; CDR2 reads YYREEE (reference sequence). The CDR3 has 16 residues. Trimming took 5 bases from V and 3 from J; bases not matched to a gene: 7. The CDR3: CASSSGTSGRYYEQYF. The CDR3 region has the DNA TGTGCCAGCAGTTCCGGGACTAGCGGGAGATACTACGAGCAGTACTTC.

The J gene is TRBJ1-5, the V gene TRBV20-1; D not resolved. In germline, CDR1 is DFQATT, CDR2 SNEGSKA (reference sequence). The V end was cut by 4 bases, the J end by 3 bases, with 7 bases between. The CDR3 runs 12 residues. In DNA form, the CDR3 reads TGCAGTGCTAACGGGAACAATCAGCCCCAGCATTTT. Translated: CSANGNNQPQHF.